This T cell receptor (beta chain) derives from a study of T cells in narcolepsy. Study as a whole: Patients with NT1 or NT2 and healthy control donors were enrolled. Points from the study as a whole: No autoreactive T cell clone sequences appeared in some memory CD4+ repertoires. Autoreactive HCRT-specific and TRIB2-specific clonotypes were marked in same-patient CSF-versus-blood CD4+ comparisons.

Unmatched junction bases numbered 0, after V lost 3 bases and J lost 0 bases. The V gene's germline CDR1 is SGHRS and CDR2 YFSETQ. The CDR3 totals 16 residues. The data were produced by immunoSEQ multiplex PCR, yet TCRdb's version contains in-frame clones alone and is incomplete. The top ten hold less than 1% of the sample, which has about 30,000 clones, approximately 83% seen once. A note on this clone: Its antigen is still unknown.

The origin of this receptor is a human donor with narcolepsy. The rearrangement links TRBV5-1 to TRBJ2-1; 13 nucleotides align to TRBD2. The sequencing sample was made of CD45RA- memory CD4+ T cells from PBMCs. The CDR3, as DNA: TGCGCCAGCAGCTGGACTAGCGGGGGCTCCTACAATGAGCAGTTCTTC. This translates into CASSWTSGGSYNEQFF.